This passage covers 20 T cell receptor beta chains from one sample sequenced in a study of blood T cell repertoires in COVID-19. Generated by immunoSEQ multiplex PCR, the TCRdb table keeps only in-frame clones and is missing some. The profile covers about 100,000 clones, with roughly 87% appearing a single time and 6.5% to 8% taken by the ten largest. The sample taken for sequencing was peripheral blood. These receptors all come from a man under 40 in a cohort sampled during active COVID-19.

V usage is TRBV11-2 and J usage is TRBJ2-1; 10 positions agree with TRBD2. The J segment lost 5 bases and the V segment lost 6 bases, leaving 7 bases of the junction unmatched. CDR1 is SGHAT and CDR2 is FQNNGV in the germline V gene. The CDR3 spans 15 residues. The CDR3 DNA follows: TGTGCCAGCAGTCGCAGCGGGGGGGACAACAATGAGCAGTTCTTC. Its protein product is CASSRSGGDNNEQFF.

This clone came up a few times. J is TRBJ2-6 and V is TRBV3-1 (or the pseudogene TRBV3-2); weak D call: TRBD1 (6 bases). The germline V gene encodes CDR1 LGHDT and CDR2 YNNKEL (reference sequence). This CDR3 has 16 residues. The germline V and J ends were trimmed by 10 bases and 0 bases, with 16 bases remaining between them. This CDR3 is CATAPGEPSGANVLTF. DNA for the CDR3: TGTGCCACCGCGCCAGGGGAACCCTCTGGGGCCAACGTCCTGACTTTC.

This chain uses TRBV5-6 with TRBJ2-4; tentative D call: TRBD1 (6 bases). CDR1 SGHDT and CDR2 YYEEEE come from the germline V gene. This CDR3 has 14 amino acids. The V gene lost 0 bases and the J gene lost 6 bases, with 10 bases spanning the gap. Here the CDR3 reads CASSLAGAINIQYF. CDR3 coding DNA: TGTGCCAGCAGCTTGGCAGGGGCAATAAACATTCAGTACTTC.

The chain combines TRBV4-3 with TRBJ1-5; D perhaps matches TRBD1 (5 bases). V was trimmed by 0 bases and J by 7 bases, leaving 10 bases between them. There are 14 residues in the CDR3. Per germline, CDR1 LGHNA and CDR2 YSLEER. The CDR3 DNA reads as TGCGCCAGCAGCCAAGATGGTCAGGGACAGCCCCAGCATTTT. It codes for CASSQDGQGQPQHF.

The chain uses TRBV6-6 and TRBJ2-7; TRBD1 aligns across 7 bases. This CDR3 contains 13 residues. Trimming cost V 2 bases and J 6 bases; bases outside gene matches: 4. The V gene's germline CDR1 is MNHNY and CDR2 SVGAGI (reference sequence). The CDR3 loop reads CASSYANRGEQYF. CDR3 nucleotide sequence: TGTGCCAGCAGTTACGCTAACAGGGGCGAGCAGTACTTC.

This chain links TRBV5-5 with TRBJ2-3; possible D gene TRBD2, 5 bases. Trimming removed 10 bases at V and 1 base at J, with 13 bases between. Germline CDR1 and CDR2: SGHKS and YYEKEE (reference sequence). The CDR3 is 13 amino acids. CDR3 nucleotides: TGTGCCGGTTCAACGAGGGGCACAGATACGCAGTATTTT. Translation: CAGSTRGTDTQYF.

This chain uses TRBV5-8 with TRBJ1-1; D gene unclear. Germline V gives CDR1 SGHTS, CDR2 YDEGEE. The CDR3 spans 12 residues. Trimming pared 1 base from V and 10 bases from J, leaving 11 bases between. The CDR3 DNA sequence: TGTGCCAGCAGCTTGCGAGGTGTTGGAGCTTTCTTT. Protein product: CASSLRGVGAFF.

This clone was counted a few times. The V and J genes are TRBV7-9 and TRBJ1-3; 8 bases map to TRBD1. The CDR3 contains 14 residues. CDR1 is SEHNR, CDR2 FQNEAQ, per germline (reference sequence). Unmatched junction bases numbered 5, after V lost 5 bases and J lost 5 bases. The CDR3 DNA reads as TGTGCCAGCAGCGTCGGGACAGGAAGAAACACCATATATTTT. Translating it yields CASSVGTGRNTIYF. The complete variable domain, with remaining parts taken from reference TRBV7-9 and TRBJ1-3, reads DTGVSQNPRHKITKRGQNVTFRCDPISEHNRLYWYRQTLGQGPEFLTYFQNEAQLEKSRLLSDRFSAERPKGSFSTLEIQRTEQGDSAMYLCASSVGTGRNTIYFGEGSWLTVV.

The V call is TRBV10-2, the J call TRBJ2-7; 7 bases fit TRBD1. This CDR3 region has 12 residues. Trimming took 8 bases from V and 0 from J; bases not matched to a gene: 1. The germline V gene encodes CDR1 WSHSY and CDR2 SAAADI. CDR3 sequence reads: CASGQASYEQYF. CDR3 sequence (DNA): TGCGCCAGCGGACAGGCCTCCTACGAGCAGTACTTC.

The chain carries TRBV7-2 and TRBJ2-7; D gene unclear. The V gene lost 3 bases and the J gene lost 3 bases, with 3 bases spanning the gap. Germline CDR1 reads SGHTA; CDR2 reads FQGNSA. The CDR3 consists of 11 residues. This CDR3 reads CASSFLYEQYF. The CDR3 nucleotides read TGTGCCAGCAGCTTTCTCTACGAGCAGTACTTC.

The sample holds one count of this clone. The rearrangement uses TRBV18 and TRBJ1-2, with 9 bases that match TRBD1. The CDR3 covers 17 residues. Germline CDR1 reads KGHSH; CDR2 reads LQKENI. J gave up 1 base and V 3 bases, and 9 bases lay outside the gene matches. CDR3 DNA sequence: TGTGCCAGCTCACCGGGACAGGGCGTCGGAAATAACTATGGCTACACCTTC. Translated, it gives CASSPGQGVGNNYGYTF.

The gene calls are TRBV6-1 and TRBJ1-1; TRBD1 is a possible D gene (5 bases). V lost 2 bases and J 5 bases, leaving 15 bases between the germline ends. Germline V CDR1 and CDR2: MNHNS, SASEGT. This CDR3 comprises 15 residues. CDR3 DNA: TGTGCCAGCAGTGAATATGGGCAGGGCCATACTGAAGCTTTCTTT. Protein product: CASSEYGQGHTEAFF.

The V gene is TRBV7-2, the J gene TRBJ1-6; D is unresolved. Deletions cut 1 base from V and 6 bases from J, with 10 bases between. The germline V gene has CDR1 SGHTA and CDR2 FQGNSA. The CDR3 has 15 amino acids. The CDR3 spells CASSLGGGGNSPLHF. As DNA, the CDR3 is TGTGCCAGCAGCTTAGGGGGAGGTGGTAATTCACCCCTCCACTTT.

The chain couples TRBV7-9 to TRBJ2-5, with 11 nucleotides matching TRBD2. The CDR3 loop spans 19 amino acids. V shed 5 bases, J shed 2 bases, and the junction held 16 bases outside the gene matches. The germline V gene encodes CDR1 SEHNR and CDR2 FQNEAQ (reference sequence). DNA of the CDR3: TGTGCCAGCAGCCCGATATATTCGGGACTAGCGGCAAGTCAAGAGACCCAGTACTTC. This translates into CASSPIYSGLAASQETQYF.

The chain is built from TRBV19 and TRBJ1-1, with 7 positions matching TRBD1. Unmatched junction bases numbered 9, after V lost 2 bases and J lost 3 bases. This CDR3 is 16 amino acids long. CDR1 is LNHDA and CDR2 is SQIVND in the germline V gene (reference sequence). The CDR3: CASSILGRGTDTEAFF. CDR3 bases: TGTGCCAGTAGTATACTAGGCAGGGGGACGGACACTGAAGCTTTCTTT.

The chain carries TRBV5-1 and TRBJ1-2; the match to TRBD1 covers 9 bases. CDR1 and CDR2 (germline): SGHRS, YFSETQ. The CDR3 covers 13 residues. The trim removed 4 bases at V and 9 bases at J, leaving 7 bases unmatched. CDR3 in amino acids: CASSARDRDRYTF. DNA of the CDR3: TGCGCCAGCAGCGCCCGGGACAGGGACCGCTACACCTTC.

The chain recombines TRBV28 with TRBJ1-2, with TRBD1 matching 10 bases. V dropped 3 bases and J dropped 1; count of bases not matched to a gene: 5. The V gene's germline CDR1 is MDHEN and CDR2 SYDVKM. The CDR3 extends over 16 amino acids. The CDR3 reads CASSLGRDRGNYGYTF. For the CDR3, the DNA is TGTGCCAGCAGTTTGGGCCGGGACAGGGGTAACTATGGCTACACCTTC.

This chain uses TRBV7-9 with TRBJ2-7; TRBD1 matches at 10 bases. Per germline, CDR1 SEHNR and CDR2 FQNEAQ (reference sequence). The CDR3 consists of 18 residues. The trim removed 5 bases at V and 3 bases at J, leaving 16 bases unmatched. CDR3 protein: CASSPLFRTGGLNYEQYF. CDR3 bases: TGTGCCAGCAGCCCCCTATTCCGGACAGGGGGTTTGAACTACGAGCAGTACTTC.

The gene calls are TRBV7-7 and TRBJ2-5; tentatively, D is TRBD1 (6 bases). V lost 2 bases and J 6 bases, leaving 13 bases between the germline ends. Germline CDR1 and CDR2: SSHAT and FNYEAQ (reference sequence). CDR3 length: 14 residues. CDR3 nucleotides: TGTGCCAGCAGCTTAAATAGGGGGTTACAGACCCAGTACTTC. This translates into CASSLNRGLQTQYF.

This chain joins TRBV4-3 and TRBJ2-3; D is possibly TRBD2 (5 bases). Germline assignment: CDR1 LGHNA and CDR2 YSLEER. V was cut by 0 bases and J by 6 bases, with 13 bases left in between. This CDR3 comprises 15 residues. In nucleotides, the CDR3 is TGCGCCAGCAGCCAAGATAACGGGGAGCAGGATACGCAGTATTTT. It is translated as CASSQDNGEQDTQYF.